The source of this T cell receptor (beta chain) is a study of blood T cells in healthy people across ages. For the second PCR, which ran for roughly 6 to 12 cycles, a sample-barcoded 5' primer and a J-beta primer mix were used. All samples gave at least 2.5 million CDR3-containing paired-end reads. TCRdb fed the 5' RACE reads into MiXCR, producing one record per CDR3 protein. The table has fewer than 650,000 distinct CDR3 sequences, around a quarter seen once. Drawing of peripheral blood yielded 8.5 to 10 milliliters from each donor. This CDR3 contains 15 residues. Germline-derived CDR1 and CDR2 are SEHNR and FQNEAQ (reference sequence). V was pared by 6 bases and J by 4 bases, with 17 bases between. The same data also contributed to another study, on T cells of mothers and their children. That source notes: Samples were provided by three healthy Caucasian mothers and their six children. Slightly higher, non-significant overlap characterized related mother-child pairs relative to unrelated pairs.

This sequence was found in a boy aged 2-9 years in good health. This chain connects TRBV7-9 to TRBJ2-3, with TRBD2 as a possible D gene (6 bases). Sequenced material: blood. The CDR3 is CASSGGLAAPDTQYF. The DNA for the CDR3 is TGTGCCAGCAGTGGGGGACTGGCCGCCCCAGATACGCAGTATTTT.